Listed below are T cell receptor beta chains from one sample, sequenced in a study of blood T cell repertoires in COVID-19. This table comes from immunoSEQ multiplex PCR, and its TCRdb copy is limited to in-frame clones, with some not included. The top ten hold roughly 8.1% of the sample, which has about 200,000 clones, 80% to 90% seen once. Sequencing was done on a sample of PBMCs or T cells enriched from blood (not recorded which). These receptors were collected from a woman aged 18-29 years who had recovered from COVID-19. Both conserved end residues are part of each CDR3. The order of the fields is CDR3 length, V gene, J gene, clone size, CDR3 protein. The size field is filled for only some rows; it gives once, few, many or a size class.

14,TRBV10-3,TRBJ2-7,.,CAINPGQGIYEQYF
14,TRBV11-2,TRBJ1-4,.,CASSSPRGSEKLFF
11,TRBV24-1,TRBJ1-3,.,CATSQGNTIYF
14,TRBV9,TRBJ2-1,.,CASSVVGGQDEQFF
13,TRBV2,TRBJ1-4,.,CASSARANEKLFF
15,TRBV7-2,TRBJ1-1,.,CASSLSGTFSTEAFF
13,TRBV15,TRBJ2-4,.,CATSRGGLDIQYF
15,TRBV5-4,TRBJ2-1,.,CASSPDRALYNEQFF
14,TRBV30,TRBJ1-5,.,CAWSVGQGDQPQHF
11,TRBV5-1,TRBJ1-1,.,CASSQNTEAFF
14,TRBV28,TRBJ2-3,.,CASSTQGFTDTQYF
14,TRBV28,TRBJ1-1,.,CASRAARAMTEAFF
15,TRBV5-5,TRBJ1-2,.,CARFRLSGTFYGYTF
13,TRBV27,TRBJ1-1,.,CASSFQLNTEAFF
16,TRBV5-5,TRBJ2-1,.,CASSLAQGNSYNEQFF
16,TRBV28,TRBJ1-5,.,CASSLARGDSWQPQHF
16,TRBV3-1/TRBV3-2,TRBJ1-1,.,CASSQDQSIFNTEAFF
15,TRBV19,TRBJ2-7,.,CASSPVWDWPFEQYF
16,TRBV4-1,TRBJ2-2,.,CASSPRATGNTGELFF
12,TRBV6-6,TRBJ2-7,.,CASSPRGPEQYF
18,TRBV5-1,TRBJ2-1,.,CATKPGLDILSSYNEQFF
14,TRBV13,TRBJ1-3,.,CASGGTVTGNTIYF
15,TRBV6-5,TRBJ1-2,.,CASNPGDNANYGYTF
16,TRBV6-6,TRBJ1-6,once,CASNYQGSSHNSPLHF
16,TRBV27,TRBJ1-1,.,CASRQRTGGWNTEAFF
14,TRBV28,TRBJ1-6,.,CASRISQVNSPLHF
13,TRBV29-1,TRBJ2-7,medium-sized,CSAGTGDLYEQYF
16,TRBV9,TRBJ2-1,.,CASSGPRLAGKNEQFF
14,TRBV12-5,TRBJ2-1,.,CASGLGYSRNEQFF
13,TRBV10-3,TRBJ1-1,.,CAISTALNTEAFF
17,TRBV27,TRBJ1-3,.,CASSLSSWGVVGNTIYF
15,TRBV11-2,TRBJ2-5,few,CASSLNLPLAGTQYF
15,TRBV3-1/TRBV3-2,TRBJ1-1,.,CASSQPNQGTAEAFF
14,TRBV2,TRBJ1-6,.,CASSMDRGISPLHF
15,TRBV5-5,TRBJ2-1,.,CASSEDRGSYNEQFF
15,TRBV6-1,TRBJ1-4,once,CASSEWDRGNEKLFF
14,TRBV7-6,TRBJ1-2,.,CASSPGGPGYGYTF
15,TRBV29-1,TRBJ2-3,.,CSVVKLAPFTDTQYF
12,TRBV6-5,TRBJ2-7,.,CASIVGDYEQYF
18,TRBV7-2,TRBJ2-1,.,CASSGRLAGAPPYNEQFF
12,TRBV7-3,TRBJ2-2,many,CASSTDTGELFF
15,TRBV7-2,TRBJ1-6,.,CASSFRTDANSPLHF
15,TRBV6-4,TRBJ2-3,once,CASSESGGGADTQYF
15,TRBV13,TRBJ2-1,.,CASRPTGLAGLGWFF
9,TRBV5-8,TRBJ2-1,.,CASRLEQFF
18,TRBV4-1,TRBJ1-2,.,CASRINPLFGRGIYGYTF
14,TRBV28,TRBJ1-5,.,CASSLRDWNQPQHF
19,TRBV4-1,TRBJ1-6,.,CASSHEKTGSSSYNSPLHF
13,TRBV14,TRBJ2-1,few,CASSQDYFHEQFF
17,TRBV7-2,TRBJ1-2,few,CASSLSFTGGWIYGYTF
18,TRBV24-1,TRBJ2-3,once,CATSDLSGGDLSTDTQYF
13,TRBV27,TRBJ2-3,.,CASSLRGTDTQYF
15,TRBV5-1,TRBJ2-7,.,CASSRMGGAAYEQYF
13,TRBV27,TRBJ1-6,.,CASRDRGNSPLHF
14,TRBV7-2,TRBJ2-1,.,CASSLWLADNEQFF
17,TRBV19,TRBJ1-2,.,CASSIDFSLGQSYGYTF
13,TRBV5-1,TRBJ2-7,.,CASSAPGGDEQYF
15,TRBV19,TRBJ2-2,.,CASSEGQGAPGELFF